These 18 T cell receptor beta chains originate from one sample sequenced in a study of blood T cell repertoires in COVID-19. Measured with immunoSEQ multiplex PCR; TCRdb has only the in-frame clones, and not every one. The sample consists of hundreds of thousands of clones, around 87% of them appearing once. The sample comprised peripheral blood. The receptors were gathered from a woman aged 60 to 75 with COVID-19, enrolled during active disease.

The rearrangement uses TRBV12-3 or TRBV12-4 and TRBJ2-2, with D possibly TRBD1 on 6 matching bases. With 5 bases removed from V and 6 bases from J, the gap between germline ends came to 10 bases. CDR3 length: 13 amino acids. CDR3 loop: CASSRRQAGELFF. The CDR3 region has the DNA TGTGCCAGCAGTCGTCGACAGGCCGGGGAGCTGTTTTTT.

This rearrangement joins TRBV3-1 (or the pseudogene TRBV3-2) to TRBJ2-5; 9 bases align to TRBD2. The V gene end was trimmed by 3 bases and the J gene end by 4 bases; junction bases not matched to a gene: 9. The CDR3 is 16 amino acids. Germline values: CDR1 LGHDT, CDR2 YNNKEL (reference sequence). The CDR3 reads CASSHPTAGGRETQYF. CDR3 nucleotide sequence: TGTGCCAGCAGCCACCCTACGGCGGGGGGGCGAGAGACCCAGTACTTC.

This rearrangement joins TRBV5-1 to TRBJ1-1; D is ambiguous. The CDR3 runs to 16 residues. V was clipped by 0 bases and J by 3 bases, with 15 bases between them. Germline V gene sequence: CDR1 SGHRS, CDR2 YFSETQ. CDR3 in amino acids: CASSLAAGWSDTEAFF. As DNA, the CDR3 is TGCGCCAGCAGCTTGGCCGCGGGGTGGTCGGACACTGAAGCTTTCTTT.

The chain has TRBV6-1 and TRBJ2-7; a weak D match, TRBD1 (5 bases). CDR1 MNHNS and CDR2 SASEGT come from the germline V gene. Trimming cost V 2 bases and J 6 bases, with 14 bases left between them. The CDR3 extends over 14 amino acids. CDR3 sequence reads: CASSEWKQDPEQYF. The CDR3 nucleotides read TGTGCCAGCAGTGAATGGAAACAGGACCCCGAGCAGTACTTC.

V gene TRBV27 combines with J gene TRBJ1-1; no definite D call. V lost 2 bases to trimming and J lost 1 base, with 11 bases between them. CDR1 is MNHEY and CDR2 is SMNVEV in the germline V gene (reference sequence). This CDR3 has 15 residues. The CDR3 DNA follows: TGTGCCAGCAGTTTACGCCGAGGAAGGAACACTGAAGCTTTCTTT. It yields the protein CASSLRRGRNTEAFF.

The rearrangement links TRBV27 to TRBJ2-1; tentatively, D is TRBD2 (7 bases). Per germline, CDR1 MNHEY and CDR2 SMNVEV (reference sequence). V lost 8 bases to trimming and J lost 7 bases, with 18 bases between them. This CDR3 region has 14 residues. The CDR3 loop reads CASGTRRGGNEQFF. In DNA, the CDR3 is TGTGCCAGCGGGACCCGTAGGGGGGGTAATGAGCAGTTCTTC.

The genes are TRBV6-6 and TRBJ2-3, with 11 positions matching TRBD2. In germline, CDR1 is MNHNY, CDR2 SVGAGI (reference sequence). Unmatched junction bases numbered 8, after V lost 6 bases and J lost 3 bases. The CDR3 consists of 16 residues. CDR3 protein: CASRSQLAGATDTQYF. The CDR3 nucleotides are TGTGCCAGCAGGTCACAACTAGCGGGGGCGACAGATACGCAGTATTTT.

This chain connects TRBV3-1 (or the pseudogene TRBV3-2) to TRBJ1-3; no definite D call. Trimming removed 1 base at V and 4 bases at J, with 11 bases between. The CDR3 spans 15 residues. CDR1 and CDR2 (germline): LGHDT, YNNKEL (reference sequence). The CDR3 DNA reads as TGTGCCAGCAGCCAAGCCGCCACCCAGGGAAACACCATATATTTT. It yields the protein CASSQAATQGNTIYF.

The chain uses TRBV19 and TRBJ1-5; D not certain. Germline V gene sequence: CDR1 LNHDA, CDR2 SQIVND (reference sequence). This CDR3 has 14 residues. V lost 4 bases, J lost 11 bases, and 18 bases lay in between. The CDR3 loop reads CASSRVAGSLSQHF. The CDR3 nucleotides read TGTGCCAGTAGTAGAGTGGCGGGGTCCCTGTCCCAGCATTTT.

This chain joins TRBV7-3 and TRBJ2-1; 9 bases are a match to TRBD2. The CDR3 sequence is 13 residues long. The germline CDR1 and CDR2 sequences are SGHTA and FQGTGA. V lost 0 bases and J lost 10; bases outside the gene matches: 1. CDR3 loop: CASSLTGLAEQFF. CDR3 nucleotides: TGTGCCAGCAGCTTAACCGGACTAGCGGAGCAGTTCTTC.

V is TRBV18 and J is TRBJ1-6; 8 bases fit TRBD1. Germline V CDR1 and CDR2: KGHSH, LQKENI. The V and J ends lost 6 bases and 8 bases, in that order; junction bases with no gene match: 12. The CDR3 has 16 amino acids. The CDR3 sequence is CASSPPGTGSYSPLHF. CDR3 DNA sequence: TGTGCCAGCTCCCCCCCCGGGACAGGATCTTATTCACCCCTCCACTTT. Full variable domain (remainder filled in from reference TRBV18 and TRBJ1-6): NAGVMQNPRHLVRRRGQEARLRCSPMKGHSHVYWYRQLPEEGLKFMVYLQKENIIDESGMPKERFSAEFPKEGPSILRIQQVVRGDSAAYFCASSPPGTGSYSPLHFGNGTRLTVT.

J is TRBJ2-5 and V is TRBV7-9, with D maybe TRBD2 (6 bases). CDR3 length: 15 amino acids. From germline, CDR1 is SEHNR and CDR2 FQNEAQ (reference sequence). Trimming removed 0 bases at V and 5 bases at J, with 13 bases between. For the CDR3, the DNA is TGTGCCAGCAGCTTAGCGGGAGGTCGTAGTGAGACCCAGTACTTC. As protein: CASSLAGGRSETQYF.

The V gene is TRBV5-5, the J gene TRBJ1-6; D unresolved. Trimming stripped 0 bases from V and 9 bases from J, with 7 bases between. Germline values: CDR1 SGHKS, CDR2 YYEKEE (reference sequence). The CDR3 extends over 13 amino acids. The CDR3 DNA sequence: TGTGCCAGCAGCTTGGAATGGGCTTCACCCCTCCACTTT. Residues: CASSLEWASPLHF.

J is TRBJ2-6 and V is TRBV20-1; 7 nucleotides match TRBD2. Germline-derived CDR1 and CDR2 are DFQATT and SNEGSKA (reference sequence). This CDR3 spans 16 amino acids. The V and J ends lost 3 bases and 0 bases, in that order; junction bases with no gene match: 5. CDR3 protein: CSASYGGSSGANVLTF. CDR3 coding DNA: TGCAGTGCTAGTTACGGGGGGAGCTCTGGGGCCAACGTCCTGACTTTC.

This clone was seen a few times. V is TRBV11-2 and J is TRBJ1-1; D ambiguous. Germline V lookup: CDR1 SGHAT, CDR2 FQNNGV. The V end lost 6 bases, the J end lost 4 bases, and 3 bases lay between the germline ends. This CDR3 spans 10 amino acids. Here the CDR3 DNA reads TGTGCCAGCAGGAGCACTGAAGCTTTCTTT. This sequence encodes CASRSTEAFF.

The chain recombines TRBV19 with TRBJ2-7; 7 bases map to TRBD1. V lost 8 bases to trimming and J lost 0 bases; unmatched junction nucleotides: 7. The CDR3 covers 14 residues. Germline CDR1 reads LNHDA; CDR2 reads SQIVND (reference sequence). The CDR3 is CASSVGDSSYEQYF. CDR3 DNA: TGTGCCAGTTCAGTAGGGGACAGCTCCTACGAGCAGTACTTC.

The chain recombines TRBV21-1 with TRBJ1-2. TRBV21-1 constitutes a pseudogene. The length of the CDR3 is 14 residues. CDR3 amino acids: CASPREGINYGYTF. DNA of the CDR3: TGTGCCAGCCCCAGGGAGGGCATCAACTATGGCTACACCTTC.

The CDR3 sequence is CASSERRVLTGELFF. The CDR3, as DNA: TGTGCCAGCAGCGAACGCAGGGTGTTGACCGGGGAGCTGTTTTTT. This chain uses TRBV2 with TRBJ2-2; maybe TRBD1 (5 bases). CDR3 size: 15 residues. The germline V and J ends were trimmed by 6 bases and 5 bases, with 16 bases remaining between them. From germline, CDR1 is SNHLY and CDR2 FYNNEI.